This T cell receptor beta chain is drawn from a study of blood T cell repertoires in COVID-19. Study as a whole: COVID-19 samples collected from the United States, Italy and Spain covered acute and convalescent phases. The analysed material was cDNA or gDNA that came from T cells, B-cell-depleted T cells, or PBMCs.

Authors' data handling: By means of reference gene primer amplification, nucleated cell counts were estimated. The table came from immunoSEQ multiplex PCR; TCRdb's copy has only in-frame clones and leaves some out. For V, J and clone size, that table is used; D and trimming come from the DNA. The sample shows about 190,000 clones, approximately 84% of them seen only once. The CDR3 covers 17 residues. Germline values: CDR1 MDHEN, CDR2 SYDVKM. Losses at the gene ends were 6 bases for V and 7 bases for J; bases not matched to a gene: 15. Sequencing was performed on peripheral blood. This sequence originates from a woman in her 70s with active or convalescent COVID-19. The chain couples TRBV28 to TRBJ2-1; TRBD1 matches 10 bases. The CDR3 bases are TGTGCCAGCAGCACCGACAGGGGGCGCGGTGGGCTTAATGAGCAGTTCTTC. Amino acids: CASSTDRGRGGLNEQFF.